This T cell receptor beta chain was documented in a study of shared clonotypes between healthy human individuals. Study as a whole: Sampling drew on donors who were a couple of women and a few men aged 18 to 49.

CD4+ cells were split into CD45RA+ naive and CD45RA-negative memory subsets. Method: immunoSEQ multiplex PCR; TCRdb's copy keeps in-frame clones and lacks some. The sample carries a few hundred thousand clones, about 96% recorded once. About this clone itself: This CDR3 is also generated by other DNA sequences in the sample.

V gave up 2 bases and J gave up 3 bases, with 12 bases separating them. Germline-derived CDR1 and CDR2 are SGHDT and YYEEEE. The CDR3 runs 14 residues. The J gene is TRBJ2-7, the V gene TRBV5-6; D not certain. This TCR was sampled from a woman in her 30s in good health. The sample consisted of naive CD4+ T cells sorted from blood. Specified subset: CD45RA+ positively selected. The DNA of the CDR3 is TGTGCCAGCAGCTTCGGACGCCTTATCTACGAGCAGTACTTC. Translating it yields CASSFGRLIYEQYF. The variable domain in full, with the rest retrieved from reference TRBV5-6 and TRBJ2-7, is DAGVTQSPTHLIKTRGQQVTLRCSPKSGHDTVSWYQQALGQGPQFIFQYYEEEERQRGNFPDRFSGHQFPNYSSELNVNALLLGDSALYLCASSFGRLIYEQYFGPGTRLTVT.